This T cell receptor beta chain was profiled in a study of blood T cell repertoires in COVID-19. Study-wide background: There were acute and convalescent COVID-19 samples, and they came from the United States, Italy and Spain. Sources were T cells, B-cell-depleted T cells, or PBMCs; the material itself was cDNA or gDNA.

This CDR3 has 14 residues. CDR1 is MRHNA, CDR2 SNTAGT, per germline. J gave up 3 bases and V 3 bases, and 0 bases lay outside the gene matches. This table comes from immunoSEQ multiplex PCR, and its TCRdb copy is limited to in-frame clones, with some not included. The sample shows 200,000 to 300,000 clones, 88% of them seen only once. Material: peripheral blood. The chain uses TRBV6-4 and TRBJ2-2; 8 bases are a match to TRBD2. The source is a man aged 55 to 70 who had recovered from COVID-19. CDR3 sequence (DNA): TGTGCCAGCAGTGAAGCGGGGGACACCGGGGAGCTGTTTTTT. This codes for CASSEAGDTGELFF.